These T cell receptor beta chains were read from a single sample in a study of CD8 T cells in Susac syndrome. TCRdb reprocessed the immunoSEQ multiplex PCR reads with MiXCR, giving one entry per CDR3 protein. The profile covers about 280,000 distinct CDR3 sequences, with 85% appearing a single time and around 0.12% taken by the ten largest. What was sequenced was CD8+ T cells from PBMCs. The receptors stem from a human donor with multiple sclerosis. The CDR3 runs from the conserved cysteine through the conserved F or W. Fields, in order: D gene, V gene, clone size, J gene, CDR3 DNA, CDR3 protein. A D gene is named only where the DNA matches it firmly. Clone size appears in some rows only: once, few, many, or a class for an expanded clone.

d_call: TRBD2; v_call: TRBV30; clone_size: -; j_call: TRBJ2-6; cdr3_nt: TGTGCCTGGAGCGGGGTTAGGACTAGCGGGGGTCGCTCTGGGGCCAACGTCCTGACTTTC; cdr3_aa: CAWSGVRTSGGRSGANVLTF
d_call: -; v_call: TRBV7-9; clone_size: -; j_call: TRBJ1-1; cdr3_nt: TGTGCCAGCAGCTTAGAAGGGGGGCGAGGAACTGAAGCTTTCTTT; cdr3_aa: CASSLEGGRGTEAFF
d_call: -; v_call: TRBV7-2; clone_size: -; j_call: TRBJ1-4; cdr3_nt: TGTGCCAGCAGCTTCCTTGGACAGCCCGATAATGAAAAACTGTTTTTT; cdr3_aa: CASSFLGQPDNEKLFF
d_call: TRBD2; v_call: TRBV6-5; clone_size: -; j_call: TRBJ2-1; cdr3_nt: TGTGCCAGCAGTTACTCGGAACTAGCGGACCTCAATGAGCAGTTCTTC; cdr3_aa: CASSYSELADLNEQFF
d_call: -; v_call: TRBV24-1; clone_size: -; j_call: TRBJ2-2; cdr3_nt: TGTGCCACCAGTGACATAGGCCAGGGCCGGAACACCGGGGAGCTGTTTTTT; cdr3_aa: CATSDIGQGRNTGELFF
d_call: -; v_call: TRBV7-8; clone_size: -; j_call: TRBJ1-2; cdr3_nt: TGTGCCAGCAGCTTCAAGGGGGTTTTCTATGGCTACACCTTC; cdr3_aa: CASSFKGVFYGYTF
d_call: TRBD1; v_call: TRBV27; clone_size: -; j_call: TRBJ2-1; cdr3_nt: TGTGCCAGCAGTCGGACAGGGTACGGGAATGAGCAGTTCTTC; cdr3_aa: CASSRTGYGNEQFF
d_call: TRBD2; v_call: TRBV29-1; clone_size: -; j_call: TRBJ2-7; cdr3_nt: TGCAGCGTTGAAGATCCTGGACTAGCGGGATACGAGCAGTACTTC; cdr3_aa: CSVEDPGLAGYEQYF
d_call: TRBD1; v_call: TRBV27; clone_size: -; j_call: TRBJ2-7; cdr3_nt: TGTGCCAGCAAAAATATCGGGACAGGGCTATACGAGCAGTACTTC; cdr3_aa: CASKNIGTGLYEQYF
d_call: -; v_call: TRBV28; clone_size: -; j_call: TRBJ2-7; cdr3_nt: TGTGCCAGCACTGGGGAGCAGTACTTC; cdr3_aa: CASTGEQYF
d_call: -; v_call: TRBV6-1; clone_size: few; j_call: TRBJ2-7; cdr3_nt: TGTGCCAGCAGTGAAGTTCGGGGTACCTACGAGCAGTACTTC; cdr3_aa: CASSEVRGTYEQYF
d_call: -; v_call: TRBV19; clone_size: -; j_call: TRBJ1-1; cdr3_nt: TGTGCCAGTAGTGACAGCCCGAACACTGAAGCTTTCTTT; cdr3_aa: CASSDSPNTEAFF
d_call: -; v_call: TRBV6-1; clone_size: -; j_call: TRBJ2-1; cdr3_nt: TGTGCCAGCATGGGAGTTGAAAATGAGCAGTTCTTC; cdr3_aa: CASMGVENEQFF
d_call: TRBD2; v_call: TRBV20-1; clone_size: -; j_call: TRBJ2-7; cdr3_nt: TGCAGTGCTAGGGGGCTAGCGGACTACGAGCAGTACTTC; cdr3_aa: CSARGLADYEQYF
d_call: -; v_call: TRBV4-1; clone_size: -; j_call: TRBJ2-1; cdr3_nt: TGCGCCAGCAGCCAAGAGATGGGCCTACCGACCTGGGATGAGCAGTTCTTC; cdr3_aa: CASSQEMGLPTWDEQFF
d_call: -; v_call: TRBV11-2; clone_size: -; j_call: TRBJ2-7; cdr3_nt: TGTGCCAGCAGCTTCCCGTGGGCTTCCTACGAGCAGTACTTC; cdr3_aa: CASSFPWASYEQYF
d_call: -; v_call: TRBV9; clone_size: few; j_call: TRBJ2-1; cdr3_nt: TGTGCCAGCAGCGTAGATGGCGATGAGCAGTTCTTC; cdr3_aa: CASSVDGDEQFF
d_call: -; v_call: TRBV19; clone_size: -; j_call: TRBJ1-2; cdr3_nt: TGTGCCAGTAGTATTACGGACACGGGCTATGGCTACACCTTC; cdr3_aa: CASSITDTGYGYTF
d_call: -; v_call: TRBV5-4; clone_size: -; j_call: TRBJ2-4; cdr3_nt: TGTGCCAGCAGCTTTGAACTATTCGGGGAGAACATTCAGTACTTC; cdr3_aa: CASSFELFGENIQYF
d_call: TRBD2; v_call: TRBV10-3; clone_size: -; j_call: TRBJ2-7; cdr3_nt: TGTGCCATCAGGGGGGAGGGAGCCTACGAGCAGTACTTC; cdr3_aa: CAIRGEGAYEQYF